A selection of T cell receptor beta chains follows, all from one sample in a study of blood T cell repertoires in COVID-19. The repertoire was sequenced with immunoSEQ multiplex PCR; TCRdb's copy has only in-frame clones and lacks some. The sample shows 150,000 to 200,000 clones, 76% of them seen only once. The source material was peripheral blood. The source of these receptors is a woman between 50 and 59 years old with active or convalescent COVID-19. The conserved cysteine and the conserved F or W are not part of the CDR3 here. The D gene is left open where the match is weak. Clone size is stated in some rows and not others, as once, few, many or a class when expanded.

abundance	v_gene	d_gene	j_gene	CDR3aa
-	TRBV27	-	TRBJ1-2	ASSLSQGIYGYT
few	TRBV2	TRBD2	TRBJ2-5	ASSESQRGKITQY
few	TRBV5-4	-	TRBJ2-5	ASSSQGLPQETQY
-	TRBV6-2/TRBV6-3	TRBD1	TRBJ1-1	ASSRSGGTEAF
-	TRBV19	-	TRBJ2-7	ASSLGWSPSGDEQY
-	TRBV7-2	TRBD2	TRBJ2-3	ASSSPGLAGDTQY
few	TRBV28	-	TRBJ1-2	ASSFPGYNYGYT
-	TRBV19	TRBD1	TRBJ1-2	ASSIRDRGYGYT
-	TRBV6-5	TRBD1	TRBJ1-2	ASSRQGPGYGYT
once	TRBV7-2	-	TRBJ1-1	ASSLAGGVEAF
-	TRBV19	TRBD1	TRBJ2-7	ASSMPGQIRQQQY
-	TRBV30	TRBD1	TRBJ2-5	AWSTGQGAIGETQY
-	TRBV18	-	TRBJ1-2	ASSPRGGDGYT
once	TRBV7-3	-	TRBJ2-3	ASSLGGGVGTDTQY
-	TRBV3-1/TRBV3-2	-	TRBJ1-1	ASSFTREVTEAF
-	TRBV18	-	TRBJ2-1	ASSPQRLATLYNEQF
-	TRBV7-8	-	TRBJ1-1	ASTLLGRVGLMNTEAF
-	TRBV3-1/TRBV3-2	-	TRBJ1-4	ASSQDRGLFRTAHEKLF
-	TRBV15	TRBD1	TRBJ1-6	ATSHEPTGARNSPLH
once	TRBV3-1/TRBV3-2	-	TRBJ2-5	ASSRQSEQETQY
-	TRBV27	-	TRBJ2-6	ASSLTGANVLT
-	TRBV24-1	TRBD1	TRBJ2-2	ATSTGTGGVITNTGELF
-	TRBV30	-	TRBJ1-5	AWSVDSLNQPQH
few	TRBV9	TRBD1	TRBJ1-6	ASSAGQGYNSPLH
-	TRBV4-2	-	TRBJ1-5	ASSQDFQGNPQH
-	TRBV6-6	-	TRBJ1-1	ASSYSRTALNTEAF
-	TRBV6-5	-	TRBJ1-2	ASREPGFKNGYT
once	TRBV5-1	-	TRBJ2-7	ASSYQGIEQY
-	TRBV4-3	-	TRBJ1-3	ASSQKTVGNTIY
-	TRBV6-1	TRBD2	TRBJ2-2	ASSVRGTIPDTGELF
-	TRBV27	-	TRBJ2-1	ASSLRPGGTFISSYNEQF
few	TRBV19	-	TRBJ1-5	ASSIEARFGQPQH
many	TRBV28	-	TRBJ1-2	ASTLRLTYGYT
-	TRBV10-3	-	TRBJ2-1	AISIGDNEQF
-	TRBV6-2/TRBV6-3	-	TRBJ1-5	ASSFPWQNNQPQH
-	TRBV7-9	TRBD1	TRBJ2-7	ASSTRQGPYEQY
-	TRBV15	TRBD2	TRBJ2-5	ATSRDGRAGRGGETQY
-	TRBV6-2/TRBV6-3	-	TRBJ1-6	ASSYRRDVSYNSPLH
-	TRBV3-1/TRBV3-2	TRBD2	TRBJ2-3	ASSQEGLAGGDTQY
-	TRBV19	-	TRBJ1-5	ASSAAGQAPGPQH
few	TRBV5-1	TRBD2	TRBJ2-7	ASSLGLAGPSYEQY
-	TRBV6-1	-	TRBJ2-2	ASTGLNTGELF
many	TRBV3-1/TRBV3-2	-	TRBJ2-1	ASSQGATRAYNEQF
once	TRBV6-5	-	TRBJ1-1	ASSFQEGTARAF
-	TRBV9	TRBD2	TRBJ2-5	ASSEGLAAETQY
-	TRBV14	-	TRBJ2-2	ASSQESGVGELF
-	TRBV7-3	TRBD2	TRBJ2-7	ASSLSGGRSHEQY
-	TRBV5-4	-	TRBJ2-7	ASSDGLRAYEQY
-	TRBV28	TRBD1	TRBJ1-1	ASSASGQGAPEAF
-	TRBV27	TRBD1	TRBJ1-6	ASSPHHGTDYNSPLH
-	TRBV7-2	TRBD2	TRBJ2-7	ASSPNLAASYEQY
once	TRBV5-1	TRBD1	TRBJ2-7	ASSVRDSAYEQY
few	TRBV5-1	TRBD1	TRBJ1-2	ASTPSPLLRDRVANYGYT
-	TRBV11-2	TRBD1	TRBJ2-2	ASSRQGSSNTGELF
-	TRBV12-3/TRBV12-4	-	TRBJ1-2	ASSSTGTYGYT
-	TRBV28	TRBD1	TRBJ1-5	ASSLGGQGSNQPQH